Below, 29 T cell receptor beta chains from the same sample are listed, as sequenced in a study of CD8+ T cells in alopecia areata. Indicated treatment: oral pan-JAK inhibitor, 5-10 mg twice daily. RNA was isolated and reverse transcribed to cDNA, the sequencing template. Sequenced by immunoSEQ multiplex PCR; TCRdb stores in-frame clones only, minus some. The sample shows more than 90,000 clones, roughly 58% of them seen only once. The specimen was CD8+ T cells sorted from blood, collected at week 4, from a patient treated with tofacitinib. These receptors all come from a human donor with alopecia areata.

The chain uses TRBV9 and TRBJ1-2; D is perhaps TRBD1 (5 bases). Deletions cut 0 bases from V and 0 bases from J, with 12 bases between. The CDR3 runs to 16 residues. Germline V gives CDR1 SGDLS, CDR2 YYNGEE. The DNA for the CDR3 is TGTGCCAGCAGCGTAGGGGACCCGACCTCTAACTATGGCTACACCTTC. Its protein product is CASSVGDPTSNYGYTF.

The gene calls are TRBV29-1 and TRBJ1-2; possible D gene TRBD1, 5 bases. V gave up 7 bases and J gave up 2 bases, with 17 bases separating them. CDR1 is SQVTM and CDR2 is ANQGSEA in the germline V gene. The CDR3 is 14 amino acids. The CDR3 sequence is CSAYRQSINYGYTF. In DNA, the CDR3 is TGCAGCGCTTACAGACAGTCTATAAACTATGGCTACACCTTC.

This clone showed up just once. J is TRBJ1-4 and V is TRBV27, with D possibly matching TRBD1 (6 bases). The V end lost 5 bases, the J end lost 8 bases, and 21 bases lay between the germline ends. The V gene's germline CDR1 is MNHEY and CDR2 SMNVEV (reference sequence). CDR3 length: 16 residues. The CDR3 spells CASSAETGSKREKLFF. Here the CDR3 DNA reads TGTGCCAGCAGTGCTGAAACAGGGAGCAAAAGGGAAAAACTGTTTTTT.

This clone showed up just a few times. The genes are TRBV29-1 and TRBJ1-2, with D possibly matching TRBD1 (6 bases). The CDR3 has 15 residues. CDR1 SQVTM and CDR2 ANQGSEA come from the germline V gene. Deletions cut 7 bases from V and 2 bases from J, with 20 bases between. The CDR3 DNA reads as TGCAGCGCCCAGGGGCAGGGAAGGTCGAACTATGGCTACACCTTC. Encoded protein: CSAQGQGRSNYGYTF.

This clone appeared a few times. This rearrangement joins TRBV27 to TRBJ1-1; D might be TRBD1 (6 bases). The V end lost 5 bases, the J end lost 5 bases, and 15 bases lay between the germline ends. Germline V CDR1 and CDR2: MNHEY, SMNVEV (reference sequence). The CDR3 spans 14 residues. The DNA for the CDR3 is TGTGCCAGCAGTGTAGGGGGATTGGGGACTGAAGCTTTCTTT. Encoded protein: CASSVGGLGTEAFF.

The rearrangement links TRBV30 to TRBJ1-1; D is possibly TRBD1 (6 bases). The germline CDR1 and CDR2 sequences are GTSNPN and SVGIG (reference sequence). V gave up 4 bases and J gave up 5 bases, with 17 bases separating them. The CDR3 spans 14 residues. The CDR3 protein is CAWIGGGLLTEAFF. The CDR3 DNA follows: TGTGCCTGGATAGGAGGGGGGCTCCTGACTGAAGCTTTCTTT.

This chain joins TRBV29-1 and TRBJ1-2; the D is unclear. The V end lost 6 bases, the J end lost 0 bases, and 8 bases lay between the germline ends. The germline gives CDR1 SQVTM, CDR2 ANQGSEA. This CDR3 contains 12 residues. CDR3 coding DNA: TGCAGCGTCCCGGGAACTAACTATGGCTACACCTTC. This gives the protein CSVPGTNYGYTF.

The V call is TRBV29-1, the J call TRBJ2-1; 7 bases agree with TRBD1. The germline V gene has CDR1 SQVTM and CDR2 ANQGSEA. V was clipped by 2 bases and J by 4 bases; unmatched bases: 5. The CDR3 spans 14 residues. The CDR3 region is CSVEWRTGYNEQFF. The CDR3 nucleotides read TGCAGCGTTGAATGGAGGACAGGATACAATGAGCAGTTCTTC.

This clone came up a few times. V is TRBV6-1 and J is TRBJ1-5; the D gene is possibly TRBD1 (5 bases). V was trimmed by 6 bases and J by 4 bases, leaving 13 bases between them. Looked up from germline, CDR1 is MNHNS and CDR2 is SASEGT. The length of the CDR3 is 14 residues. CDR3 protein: CASSSGTWNQPQHF. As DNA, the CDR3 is TGTGCCAGCAGCTCCGGGACTTGGAATCAGCCCCAGCATTTT.

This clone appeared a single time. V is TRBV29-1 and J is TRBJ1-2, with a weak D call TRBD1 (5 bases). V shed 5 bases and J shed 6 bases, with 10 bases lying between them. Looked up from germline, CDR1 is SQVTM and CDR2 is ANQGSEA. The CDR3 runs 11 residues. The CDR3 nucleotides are TGCAGCGTTCGGCAGACAGATGGCTACACCTTC. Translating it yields CSVRQTDGYTF. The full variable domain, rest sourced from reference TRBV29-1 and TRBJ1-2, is SAVISQKPSRDICQRGTSLTIQCQVDSQVTMMFWYRQQPGQSLTLIATANQGSEATYESGFVIDKFPISRPNLTFSTLTVSNMSPEDSSIYLCSVRQTDGYTFGSGTRLTVV.

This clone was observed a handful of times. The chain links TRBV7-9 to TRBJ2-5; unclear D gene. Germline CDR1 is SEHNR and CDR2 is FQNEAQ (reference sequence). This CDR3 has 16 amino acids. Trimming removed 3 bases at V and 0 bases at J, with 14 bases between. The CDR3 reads CASSFSMGLHQETQYF. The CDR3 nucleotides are TGTGCCAGCAGCTTCTCGATGGGCTTGCACCAAGAGACCCAGTACTTC. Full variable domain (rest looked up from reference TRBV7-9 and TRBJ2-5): DTGVSQNPRHKITKRGQNVTFRCDPISEHNRLYWYRQTLGQGPEFLTYFQNEAQLEKSRLLSDRFSAERPKGSFSTLEIQRTEQGDSAMYLCASSFSMGLHQETQYFGPGTRLLVL.

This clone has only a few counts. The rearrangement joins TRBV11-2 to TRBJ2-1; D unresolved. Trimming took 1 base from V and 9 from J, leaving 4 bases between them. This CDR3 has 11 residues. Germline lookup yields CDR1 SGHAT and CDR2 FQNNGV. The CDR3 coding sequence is TGTGCCAGCAGCTTAGGAGGTGAGCAGTTCTTC. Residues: CASSLGGEQFF.

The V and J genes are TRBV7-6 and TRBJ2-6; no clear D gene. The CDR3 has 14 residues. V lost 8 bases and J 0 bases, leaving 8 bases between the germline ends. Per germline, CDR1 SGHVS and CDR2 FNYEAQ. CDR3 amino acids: CASSSRSGANVLTF. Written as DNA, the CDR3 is TGTGCCAGCTCCTCCCGCTCTGGGGCCAACGTCCTGACTTTC.

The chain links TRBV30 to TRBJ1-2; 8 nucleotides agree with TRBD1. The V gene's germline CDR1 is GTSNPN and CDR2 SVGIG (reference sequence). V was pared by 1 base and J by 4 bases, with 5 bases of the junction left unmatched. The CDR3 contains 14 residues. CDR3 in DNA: TGTGCCTGGAGTGATGGACAGGGCCTCTATGGCTACACCTTC. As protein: CAWSDGQGLYGYTF.

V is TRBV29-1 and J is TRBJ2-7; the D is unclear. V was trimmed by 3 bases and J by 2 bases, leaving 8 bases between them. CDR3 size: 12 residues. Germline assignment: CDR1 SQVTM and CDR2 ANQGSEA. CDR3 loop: CSVEGIAYEQYF. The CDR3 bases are TGCAGCGTTGAGGGCATAGCCTACGAGCAGTACTTC.

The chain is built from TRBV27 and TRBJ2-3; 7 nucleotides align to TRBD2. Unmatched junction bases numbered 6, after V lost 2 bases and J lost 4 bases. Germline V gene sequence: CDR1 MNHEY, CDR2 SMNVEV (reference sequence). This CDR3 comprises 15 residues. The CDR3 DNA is TGTGCCAGCAGTTTAATCGGGGGGTCTTCAGATACGCAGTATTTT. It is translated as CASSLIGGSSDTQYF.

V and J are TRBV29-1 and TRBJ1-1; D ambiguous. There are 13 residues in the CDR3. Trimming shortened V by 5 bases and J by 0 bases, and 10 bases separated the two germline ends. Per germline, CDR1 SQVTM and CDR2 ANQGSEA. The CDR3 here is CSVRSDMNTEAFF. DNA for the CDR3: TGCAGCGTTAGAAGCGACATGAACACTGAAGCTTTCTTT.

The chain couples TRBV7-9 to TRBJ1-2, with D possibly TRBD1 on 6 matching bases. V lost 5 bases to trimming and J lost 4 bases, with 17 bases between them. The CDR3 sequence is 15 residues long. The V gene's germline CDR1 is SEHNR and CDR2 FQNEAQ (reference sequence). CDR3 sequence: CASSAARQAIYGYTF. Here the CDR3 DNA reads TGTGCCAGCAGCGCAGCCCGACAGGCGATCTATGGCTACACCTTC.

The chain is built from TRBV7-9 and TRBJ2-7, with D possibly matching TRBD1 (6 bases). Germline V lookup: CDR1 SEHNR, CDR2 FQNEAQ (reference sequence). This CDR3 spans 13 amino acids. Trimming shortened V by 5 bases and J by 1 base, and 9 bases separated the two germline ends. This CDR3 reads CASSPGASYEQYF. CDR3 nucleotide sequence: TGTGCCAGCAGCCCAGGGGCTTCCTACGAGCAGTACTTC.

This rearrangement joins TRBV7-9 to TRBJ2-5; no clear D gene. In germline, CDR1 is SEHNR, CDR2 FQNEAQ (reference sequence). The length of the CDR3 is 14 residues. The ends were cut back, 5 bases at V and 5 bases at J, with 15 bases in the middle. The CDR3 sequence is CASSPRRPLETQYF. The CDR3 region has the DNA TGTGCCAGCAGCCCCCGACGACCGCTGGAGACCCAGTACTTC.

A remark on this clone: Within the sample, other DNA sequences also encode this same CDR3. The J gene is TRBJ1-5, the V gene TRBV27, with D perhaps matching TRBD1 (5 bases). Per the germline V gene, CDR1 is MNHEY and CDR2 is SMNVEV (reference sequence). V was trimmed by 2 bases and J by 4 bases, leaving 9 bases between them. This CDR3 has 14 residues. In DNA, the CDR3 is TGTGCCAGCAGTTTACTTGGGGGGAATCAGCCCCAGCATTTT. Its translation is CASSLLGGNQPQHF.

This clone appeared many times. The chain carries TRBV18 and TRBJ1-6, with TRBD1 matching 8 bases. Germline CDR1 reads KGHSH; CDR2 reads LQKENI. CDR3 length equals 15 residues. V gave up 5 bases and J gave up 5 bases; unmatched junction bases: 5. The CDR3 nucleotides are TGTGCCAGCTCAAGTCCGACAGGGGATAATTCACCCCTCCACTTT. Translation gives CASSSPTGDNSPLHF. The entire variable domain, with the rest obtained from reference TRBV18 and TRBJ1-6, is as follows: NAGVMQNPRHLVRRRGQEARLRCSPMKGHSHVYWYRQLPEEGLKFMVYLQKENIIDESGMPKERFSAEFPKEGPSILRIQQVVRGDSAAYFCASSSPTGDNSPLHFGNGTRLTVT.

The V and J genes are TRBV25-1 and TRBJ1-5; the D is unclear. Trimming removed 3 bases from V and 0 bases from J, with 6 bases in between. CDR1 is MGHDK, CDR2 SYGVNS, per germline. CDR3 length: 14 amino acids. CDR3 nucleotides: TGTGCCAGCAGTGAGATGTATAGCAATCAGCCCCAGCATTTT. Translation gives CASSEMYSNQPQHF.

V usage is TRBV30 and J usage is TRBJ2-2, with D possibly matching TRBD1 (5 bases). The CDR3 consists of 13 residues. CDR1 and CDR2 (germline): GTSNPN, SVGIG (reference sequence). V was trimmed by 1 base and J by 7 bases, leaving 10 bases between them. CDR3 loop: CAWSEGVHGELFF. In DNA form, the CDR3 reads TGTGCCTGGAGTGAAGGGGTTCACGGGGAGCTGTTTTTT.

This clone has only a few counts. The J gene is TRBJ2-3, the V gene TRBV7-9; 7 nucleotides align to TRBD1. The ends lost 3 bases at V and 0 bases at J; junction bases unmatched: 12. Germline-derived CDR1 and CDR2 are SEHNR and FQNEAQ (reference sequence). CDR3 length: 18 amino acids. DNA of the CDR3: TGTGCCAGCAGCTTCCCCCTTCGACAGGGCGTAAGCACAGATACGCAGTATTTT. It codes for CASSFPLRQGVSTDTQYF.

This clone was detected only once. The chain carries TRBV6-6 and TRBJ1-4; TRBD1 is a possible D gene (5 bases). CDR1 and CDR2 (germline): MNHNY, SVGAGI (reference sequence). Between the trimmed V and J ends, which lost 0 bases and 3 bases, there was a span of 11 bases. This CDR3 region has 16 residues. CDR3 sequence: CASSYSVTAPNEKLFF. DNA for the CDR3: TGTGCCAGCAGTTACTCCGTGACAGCGCCTAATGAAAAACTGTTTTTT.

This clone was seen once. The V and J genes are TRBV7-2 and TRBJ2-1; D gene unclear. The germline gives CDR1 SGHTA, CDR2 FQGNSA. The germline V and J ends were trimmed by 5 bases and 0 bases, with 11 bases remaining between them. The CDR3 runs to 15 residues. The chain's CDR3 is CASSPTQSSYNEQFF. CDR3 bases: TGTGCCAGCAGCCCGACCCAGAGCTCCTACAATGAGCAGTTCTTC. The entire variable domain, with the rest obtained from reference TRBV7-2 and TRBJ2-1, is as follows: GAGVSQSPSNKVTEKGKDVELRCDPISGHTALYWYRQSLGQGLEFLIYFQGNSAPDKSGLPSDRFSAERTGGSVSTLTIQRTQQEDSAVYLCASSPTQSSYNEQFFGPGTRLTVL.

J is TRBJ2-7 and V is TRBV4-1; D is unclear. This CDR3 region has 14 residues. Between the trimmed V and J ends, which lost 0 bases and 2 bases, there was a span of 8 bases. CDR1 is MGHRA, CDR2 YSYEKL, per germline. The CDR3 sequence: CASSQDMRTYEQYF. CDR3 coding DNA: TGCGCCAGCAGCCAAGATATGCGGACCTACGAGCAGTACTTC.

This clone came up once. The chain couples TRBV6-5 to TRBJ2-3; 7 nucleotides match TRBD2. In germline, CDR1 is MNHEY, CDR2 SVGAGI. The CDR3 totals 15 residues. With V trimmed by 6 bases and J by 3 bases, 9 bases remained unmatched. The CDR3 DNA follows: TGTGCCAGCAGCTCCCCTACGGGGGGAACAGATACGCAGTATTTT. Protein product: CASSSPTGGTDTQYF.